The rows below give T cell receptor beta chains drawn from one sample of a study of cytomegalovirus exposure and HLA in healthy donors. The assay was immunoSEQ multiplex PCR, and TCRdb's table has in-frame clones only and misses some. The sample records approximately 100,000 clones, about three quarters being singletons. The sequencing sample was made of PBMCs. Receptors originate from a male donor in good health and CMV-seropositive. Both conserved end residues are part of each CDR3. A D gene is named only where the DNA matches it firmly. Expanded clones get a size class; other rows say once, few or many, or leave the size out.

CDR3aa: CASSQGTQPTDTQYF
CDR3nt: TGCGCCAGCAGCCAAGGGACTCAACCCACAGATACGCAGTATTTT
j_gene: TRBJ2-3
d_gene: -
v_gene: TRBV4-3
abundance: few

CDR3aa: CASSLGQGRISNQPQHF
CDR3nt: TGTGCCAGCAGCTTAGGACAGGGAAGGATCAGCAATCAGCCCCAGCATTTT
j_gene: TRBJ1-5
d_gene: TRBD1
v_gene: TRBV7-8
abundance: -

CDR3aa: CASQTRLAGSGELFF
CDR3nt: TGCGCCAGCCAGACAAGACTAGCCGGTTCCGGGGAGCTGTTTTTT
j_gene: TRBJ2-2
d_gene: TRBD2
v_gene: TRBV10-2
abundance: once

CDR3aa: CASSMGTYQPQHF
CDR3nt: TGTGCCAGTAGTATGGGGACTTATCAGCCCCAGCATTTT
j_gene: TRBJ1-5
d_gene: -
v_gene: TRBV19
abundance: -

CDR3aa: CASSATGGYGYTF
CDR3nt: TGTGCCAGCAGTGCGACAGGGGGATATGGCTACACCTTC
j_gene: TRBJ1-2
d_gene: TRBD1
v_gene: TRBV2
abundance: -

CDR3aa: CASSPIPGTGGNEQFF
CDR3nt: TGTGCCAGCAGCCCCATCCCCGGGACAGGGGGGAATGAGCAGTTCTTC
j_gene: TRBJ2-1
d_gene: TRBD1
v_gene: TRBV7-2
abundance: -

CDR3aa: CAISAQSGGADTQYF
CDR3nt: TGTGCCATCAGTGCCCAATCGGGGGGCGCAGATACGCAGTATTTT
j_gene: TRBJ2-3
d_gene: -
v_gene: TRBV10-3
abundance: -

CDR3aa: CASSFGGGDNSPLHF
CDR3nt: TGTGCCAGCAGCTTTGGGGGGGGAGATAATTCACCCCTCCACTTT
j_gene: TRBJ1-6
d_gene: -
v_gene: TRBV13
abundance: few

CDR3aa: CASSLGGGENQPQHF
CDR3nt: TGTGCCAGCAGCTTGGGAGGGGGCGAGAATCAGCCCCAGCATTTT
j_gene: TRBJ1-5
d_gene: TRBD1
v_gene: TRBV5-4
abundance: -

CDR3aa: CASSPRVQETQYF
CDR3nt: TGTGCCAGCAGCCCCAGGGTCCAAGAGACCCAGTACTTC
j_gene: TRBJ2-5
d_gene: -
v_gene: TRBV2
abundance: -

CDR3aa: CASSLGTRQGAYGYTF
CDR3nt: TGTGCCAGCAGTTTAGGGACCCGACAGGGGGCCTATGGCTACACCTTC
j_gene: TRBJ1-2
d_gene: TRBD1
v_gene: TRBV28
abundance: -

CDR3aa: CASTVTGGNSPLHF
CDR3nt: TGTGCCAGCACCGTCACAGGGGGCAATTCACCCCTCCACTTT
j_gene: TRBJ1-6
d_gene: TRBD1
v_gene: TRBV7-9
abundance: -

CDR3aa: CASSSPQRTDTQYF
CDR3nt: TGTGCCAGCAGCTCCCCGCAGCGGACAGATACGCAGTATTTT
j_gene: TRBJ2-3
d_gene: -
v_gene: TRBV7-2
abundance: -

CDR3aa: CAIRGSGGLGDTQYF
CDR3nt: TGTGCCATCAGGGGTAGCGGGGGGCTGGGGGATACGCAGTATTTT
j_gene: TRBJ2-3
d_gene: TRBD2
v_gene: TRBV10-3
abundance: -

CDR3aa: CASSALPRNTGELFF
CDR3nt: TGTGCCAGCAGTGCACTCCCGAGAAACACCGGGGAGCTGTTTTTT
j_gene: TRBJ2-2
d_gene: -
v_gene: TRBV6-4
abundance: -

CDR3aa: CASSSQRNEKLFF
CDR3nt: TGTGCCAGTTCGTCGCAGCGTAATGAAAAACTGTTTTTT
j_gene: TRBJ1-4
d_gene: -
v_gene: TRBV19
abundance: -

CDR3aa: CASKVGGGIDEQFF
CDR3nt: TGTGCCAGCAAGGTCGGGGGGGGCATCGATGAGCAGTTCTTC
j_gene: TRBJ2-1
d_gene: TRBD2
v_gene: TRBV6-6
abundance: few

CDR3aa: CASSSGTGGSYEQYF
CDR3nt: TGTGCCAGCAGCTCCGGGACAGGGGGGTCCTACGAGCAGTACTTC
j_gene: TRBJ2-7
d_gene: TRBD1
v_gene: TRBV11-2
abundance: -

CDR3aa: CASSLNGEGEAFF
CDR3nt: TGTGCCAGCAGCTTAAACGGGGAGGGTGAAGCTTTCTTT
j_gene: TRBJ1-1
d_gene: -
v_gene: TRBV7-3
abundance: -

CDR3aa: CASTGGARDTQYF
CDR3nt: TGCGCCAGCACCGGCGGGGCCCGGGATACGCAGTATTTT
j_gene: TRBJ2-3
d_gene: -
v_gene: TRBV10-2
abundance: -

CDR3aa: CARIGDVGSSYNEQFF
CDR3nt: TGTGCCAGGATAGGGGATGTGGGCAGCTCCTACAATGAGCAGTTCTTC
j_gene: TRBJ2-1
d_gene: -
v_gene: TRBV5-8
abundance: once

CDR3aa: CASSLLTGAGNTIYF
CDR3nt: TGTGCCAGCAGCTTATTGACAGGGGCTGGAAACACCATATATTTT
j_gene: TRBJ1-3
d_gene: TRBD1
v_gene: TRBV7-9
abundance: -

CDR3aa: CASSQGRTSPSYEQYF
CDR3nt: TGCGCCAGCAGCCAAGGAAGGACTAGCCCATCCTACGAGCAGTACTTC
j_gene: TRBJ2-7
d_gene: TRBD2
v_gene: TRBV4-3
abundance: -

CDR3aa: CASSLGSAGANVLTF
CDR3nt: TGTGCCAGCAGCTTAGGTTCAGCTGGGGCCAACGTCCTGACTTTC
j_gene: TRBJ2-6
d_gene: -
v_gene: TRBV7-8
abundance: once